Listed here are 21 T cell receptor beta chains from one sample, sequenced in a study of blood T cell repertoires in COVID-19. The data were produced by immunoSEQ multiplex PCR, yet TCRdb's version contains in-frame clones alone and is incomplete. The sample yields fewer than 60,000 clones, 80% to 90% seen once. Sequenced: peripheral blood. These receptors originate from a human donor in a cohort sampled during active COVID-19.

The chain combines TRBV7-2 with TRBJ2-1, with 7 bases identical to TRBD2. The germline V gene has CDR1 SGHTA and CDR2 FQGNSA. The CDR3 is 15 amino acids. Trimming removed 3 bases from V and 6 bases from J; junction bases left unmatched: 8. The CDR3 DNA reads as TGTGCCAGCAGCTTCGGGGGAGGGCGGGGCAATGAGCAGTTCTTC. This sequence encodes CASSFGGGRGNEQFF.

The V gene is TRBV10-3, the J gene TRBJ2-3, with D perhaps TRBD1 (5 bases). The CDR3 covers 14 residues. Germline V gene data show CDR1 as ENHRY and CDR2 as SYGVKD. The V end lost 4 bases, the J end lost 4 bases, and 12 bases lay between the germline ends. The CDR3 sequence is CAISARVLADTQYF. CDR3 nucleotide sequence: TGTGCCATCAGTGCCAGGGTTTTGGCAGATACGCAGTATTTT.

This sequence joins TRBV29-1 and TRBJ2-3; TRBD1 aligns across 8 bases. The junction had 9 bases not matched to a gene; V was cut back by 6 bases and J by 4 bases. Germline CDR1 is SQVTM and CDR2 is ANQGSEA. This CDR3 comprises 14 residues. CDR3 nucleotide sequence: TGCAGCGTCCGGACAGGGAGTCATTCAGATACGCAGTATTTT. It codes for CSVRTGSHSDTQYF.

This sequence joins TRBV4-3 and TRBJ2-3, with a possible D match to TRBD1 (6 bases). Germline V CDR1 and CDR2: LGHNA, YSLEER. V gave up 0 bases and J gave up 3 bases, with 13 bases separating them. CDR3 length equals 16 residues. The CDR3 sequence is CASSQETGYGTDTQYF. CDR3 in DNA: TGCGCCAGCAGCCAAGAAACAGGGTACGGGACAGATACGCAGTATTTT.

This sequence joins TRBV6-6 and TRBJ1-2; 8 nucleotides match TRBD1. Germline CDR1 MNHNY, CDR2 SVGAGI (reference sequence). This CDR3 contains 16 residues. V shed 0 bases, J shed 9 bases, and the junction held 12 bases outside the gene matches. This CDR3 reads CASSYSGTGDLRSYTF. CDR3 nucleotides: TGTGCCAGCAGTTACTCGGGGACAGGTGACCTAAGAAGCTACACCTTC.

The chain has TRBV11-2 and TRBJ2-3; D possibly corresponds to TRBD2 (5 bases). V lost 5 bases to trimming and J lost 0 bases, with 12 bases between them. The CDR3 sequence is 15 residues long. CDR1 and CDR2 (germline): SGHAT, FQNNGV. CDR3 sequence: CASSPSPQSTDTQYF. The CDR3 bases are TGTGCCAGCAGCCCTAGCCCCCAAAGCACAGATACGCAGTATTTT. The complete variable domain, with remaining parts taken from reference TRBV11-2 and TRBJ2-3, reads EAGVAQSPRYKIIEKRQSVAFWCNPISGHATLYWYQQILGQGPKLLIQFQNNGVVDDSQLPKDRFSAERLKGVDSTLKIQPAKLEDSAVYLCASSPSPQSTDTQYFGPGTRLTVL.

The V gene is TRBV11-2, the J gene TRBJ1-5; the match to TRBD1 covers 7 bases. Germline-derived CDR1 and CDR2 are SGHAT and FQNNGV. Trimming took 1 base from V and 2 from J; bases not matched to a gene: 8. The CDR3 loop spans 17 amino acids. Here the CDR3 DNA reads TGTGCCAGCAGCTTAGGACAGGGTATTGTCGGCAATCAGCCCCAGCATTTT. Amino acids: CASSLGQGIVGNQPQHF. Full variable domain (remainder filled in from reference TRBV11-2 and TRBJ1-5): EAGVAQSPRYKIIEKRQSVAFWCNPISGHATLYWYQQILGQGPKLLIQFQNNGVVDDSQLPKDRFSAERLKGVDSTLKIQPAKLEDSAVYLCASSLGQGIVGNQPQHFGDGTRLSIL.

V usage is TRBV11-2 and J usage is TRBJ2-2, with a weak D call TRBD2 (6 bases). Trimming stripped 4 bases from V and 5 bases from J, with 26 bases between. This CDR3 has 19 amino acids. Germline CDR1 SGHAT, CDR2 FQNNGV. The CDR3 sequence is CASSSTETGTWRTTGELFF. The CDR3 DNA reads TGTGCCAGCAGCTCCACCGAGACCGGGACTTGGCGGACTACCGGGGAGCTGTTTTTT. Together with reference TRBV11-2 and TRBJ2-2, the CDR3 gives the full variable domain: EAGVAQSPRYKIIEKRQSVAFWCNPISGHATLYWYQQILGQGPKLLIQFQNNGVVDDSQLPKDRFSAERLKGVDSTLKIQPAKLEDSAVYLCASSSTETGTWRTTGELFFGEGSRLTVL.

This clone is a singleton in its sample. J is TRBJ2-7 and V is TRBV6-5, with 10 bases that match TRBD2. With 2 bases clipped from V and 0 bases from J, the junction kept 1 base outside the gene matches. This CDR3 has 15 residues. The V gene's germline CDR1 is MNHEY and CDR2 SVGAGI. CDR3 coding DNA: TGTGCCAGCAGTTACGCTAGCGGGAGCTCCTACGAGCAGTACTTC. This gives the protein CASSYASGSSYEQYF.

V gene TRBV4-3 combines with J gene TRBJ1-1, with TRBD1 as a possible D gene (5 bases). Trimming stripped 1 base from V and 1 base from J, with 16 bases between. Germline V gene sequence: CDR1 LGHNA, CDR2 YSLEER. The CDR3 sequence is 17 residues long. CDR3 protein: CASSQGGAGKGNTEAFF. CDR3 DNA sequence: TGCGCCAGCAGCCAAGGTGGGGCAGGGAAAGGGAACACTGAAGCTTTCTTT.

The gene calls are TRBV11-3 and TRBJ1-1, with D possibly matching TRBD1 (5 bases). The CDR3 runs to 17 residues. Germline V lookup: CDR1 SGHNT, CDR2 YENEEA. Trimming left V 4 bases short and J 1 base short, with 19 bases between. The CDR3 spells CASSSHGWTRKNTEAFF. The DNA of the CDR3 is TGTGCCAGCAGCTCCCACGGTTGGACAAGGAAGAACACTGAAGCTTTCTTT.

This clone was seen only a few times. This chain joins TRBV11-3 and TRBJ2-2; 11 bases agree with TRBD1. The CDR3 contains 16 residues. Germline CDR1 reads SGHNT; CDR2 reads YENEEA. J gave up 5 bases and V 5 bases, and 7 bases lay outside the gene matches. The CDR3 nucleotides read TGTGCCAGCAGCGCCCGGGACAGGGGGTCAACCGGGGAGCTGTTTTTT. It specifies CASSARDRGSTGELFF.

Written as DNA, the CDR3 is TGTGCCAGCAGCTTAGGACTAGCGGGACTTTCCTACGAGCAGTACTTC. Translation: CASSLGLAGLSYEQYF. V and J are TRBV7-2 and TRBJ2-7; 11 bases fit TRBD2. V was pared by 1 base and J by 1 base, with 3 bases of the junction left unmatched. The CDR3 runs 16 residues. Germline CDR1 SGHTA, CDR2 FQGNSA.

A single count supports this clone. The chain employs TRBV15 and TRBJ2-2; 12 bases fit TRBD1. J lost 7 bases, V lost 0 bases, and 6 bases had no gene match. Per the germline V gene, CDR1 is LNHNV and CDR2 is YYDKDF (reference sequence). The CDR3 contains 17 residues. The CDR3 DNA reads TGTGCCACCAGCAGAGATGGGGGACAGGGGGCGATCGGGGAGCTGTTTTTT. Encoded protein: CATSRDGGQGAIGELFF.

The rearrangement links TRBV27 to TRBJ2-7, with D possibly TRBD1 on 6 matching bases. The length of the CDR3 is 14 residues. Germline CDR1 MNHEY, CDR2 SMNVEV (reference sequence). Trimming took off 3 bases at V and 3 bases at J, with 12 bases between the two ends. The CDR3 sequence is CASSFLGGSYEQYF. The CDR3 coding sequence is TGTGCCAGCAGTTTCTTAGGGGGAAGCTACGAGCAGTACTTC.

J is TRBJ2-5 and V is TRBV3-1 (or the pseudogene TRBV3-2), with a possible D match to TRBD2 (5 bases). The CDR3 has 16 residues. Germline loops: CDR1 LGHDT, CDR2 YNNKEL (reference sequence). V was pared by 1 base and J by 7 bases, with 19 bases between. DNA for the CDR3: TGTGCCAGCAGCCAAGTCTCCGGACTGCCCGTTGGGACCCAGTACTTC. Translation: CASSQVSGLPVGTQYF.

J is TRBJ1-2 and V is TRBV5-1, with D tentatively TRBD1 (5 bases). Germline V gene lookup returns CDR1 SGHRS and CDR2 YFSETQ. The CDR3 covers 12 residues. The germline V and J ends were trimmed by 4 bases and 7 bases, with 11 bases remaining between them. The chain's CDR3 is CASSPDSFGYTF. The CDR3 coding sequence is TGCGCCAGCAGCCCCGACAGTTTTGGCTACACCTTC.

The CDR3 sequence: CASSLNRVTYEQYF. As DNA, the CDR3 is TGTGCCAGCAGCTTAAACAGGGTGACCTACGAGCAGTACTTC. V gene TRBV11-2 combines with J gene TRBJ2-7, with a possible D match to TRBD1 (6 bases). Germline V CDR1 and CDR2: SGHAT, FQNNGV. Trimming removed 2 bases from V and 2 bases from J, with 10 bases in between. The length of the CDR3 is 14 residues.

The sample holds one count of this clone. The chain uses TRBV12-5 and TRBJ2-6; D not resolved. The CDR3 spans 16 residues. V was cut by 1 base and J by 0 bases, with 7 bases left in between. Germline V CDR1 and CDR2: LGHNT, FRNRAP. This CDR3 is CASGLAPISGANVLTF. In DNA form, the CDR3 reads TGTGCTAGTGGTTTGGCCCCTATCTCTGGGGCCAACGTCCTGACTTTC.

The V and J genes are TRBV7-9 and TRBJ2-1, with 7 bases that match TRBD2. The CDR3 consists of 15 residues. Germline V gene sequence: CDR1 SEHNR, CDR2 FQNEAQ (reference sequence). J gave up 5 bases and V 5 bases, and 9 bases lay outside the gene matches. As DNA, the CDR3 is TGTGCCAGCAGCGGCAAAGCGGGGCAAAACAATGAGCAGTTCTTC. Translated, it gives CASSGKAGQNNEQFF.

J is TRBJ1-4 and V is TRBV11-2; 7 bases are shared with TRBD1. The ends lost 5 bases at V and 6 bases at J; junction bases unmatched: 15. CDR3 size: 17 residues. Per germline, CDR1 SGHAT and CDR2 FQNNGV. CDR3 amino acids: CASSPAGTAVRHEKLFF. As DNA, the CDR3 is TGTGCCAGCAGCCCAGCCGGGACAGCCGTCCGGCATGAAAAACTGTTTTTT.